The 19 T cell receptor beta chains below all came from one sample that was sequenced in a study of T cell clones after liver transplantation. Sequencing used immunoSEQ multiplex PCR; TCRdb keeps in-frame clones, though not all of them. This sample has around 51,000 clones, with about 86% found just once. The source was CD8+ T cells from blood, collected 12 months after liver transplant. The receptors come from a human patient who received a liver transplant. The graft donor may be the source of some T cells.

This chain links TRBV28 with TRBJ1-3, with D possibly TRBD1 on 5 matching bases. The CDR3 is 15 residues long. CDR1 and CDR2 from the germline V gene are MDHEN and SYDVKM. Trimming took 4 bases from V and 4 from J, leaving 14 bases between them. CDR3 in DNA: TGTGCCAGCAGTTCACCCCCCCGGGGGGGAAACACCATATATTTT. It encodes CASSSPPRGGNTIYF.

The chain has TRBV2 and TRBJ2-1, with D maybe TRBD2 (6 bases). The V and J ends lost 4 bases and 5 bases respectively, with 12 bases between them. This CDR3 region has 14 residues. Germline CDR1 SNHLY, CDR2 FYNNEI. This CDR3 is CASSVGTVDNEQFF. The CDR3 region has the DNA TGTGCCAGCAGTGTGGGGACTGTAGACAATGAGCAGTTCTTC.

This sequence joins TRBV19 and TRBJ2-2, with TRBD2 matching over 7 bases. CDR3 length: 15 amino acids. Germline trimming cut 8 bases from V and 6 bases from J; bases unmatched to any gene: 12. CDR1 is LNHDA and CDR2 is SQIVND in the germline V gene (reference sequence). The CDR3 spells CASVLVAGDPGELFF. In nucleotides, the CDR3 is TGTGCCAGTGTACTAGTTGCGGGAGATCCCGGGGAGCTGTTTTTT.

This clone occurred a few times. The CDR3 DNA is TGTGCCTGGAGTGTAGGTTCGGGCTACACCTTC. It is translated as CAWSVGSGYTF. The V and J genes are TRBV30 and TRBJ1-2; unclear D gene. V was clipped by 0 bases and J by 8 bases, with 7 bases between them. The CDR3 sequence is 11 residues long. Germline V gene data show CDR1 as GTSNPN and CDR2 as SVGIG (reference sequence).

This chain joins TRBV4-1 and TRBJ1-2; no clear D. The CDR3 length is 12 residues. Germline CDR1 is MGHRA and CDR2 is YSYEKL. With 0 bases removed from V and 4 bases from J, the gap between germline ends came to 3 bases. Written as DNA, the CDR3 is TGCGCCAGCAGCCAAGATCCCTATGGCTACACCTTC. This sequence encodes CASSQDPYGYTF.

The V gene is TRBV7-2, the J gene TRBJ2-7; possibly TRBD1 for D (6 bases). The V and J ends lost 1 base and 6 bases respectively, with 13 bases between them. Germline assignment: CDR1 SGHTA and CDR2 FQGNSA. CDR3 length: 14 amino acids. The DNA of the CDR3 is TGTGCCAGCAGCTTAGTCAGGGGATATGGCGAGCAGTACTTC. It encodes CASSLVRGYGEQYF.

The rearrangement uses TRBV7-9 and TRBJ2-7, with 7 bases aligning to TRBD2. Losses at the gene ends were 5 bases for V and 2 bases for J; bases not matched to a gene: 9. The CDR3 consists of 15 residues. CDR1 and CDR2 from the germline V gene are SEHNR and FQNEAQ (reference sequence). For the CDR3, the DNA is TGTGCCAGCAGCCCCCGGGGGGAAAGGGCCTACGAGCAGTACTTC. It yields the protein CASSPRGERAYEQYF.

The V and J genes are TRBV7-7 and TRBJ2-1; 13 positions agree with TRBD2. The J segment lost 5 bases and the V segment lost 6 bases, leaving 7 bases of the junction unmatched. The CDR3 runs 16 residues. Germline V lookup: CDR1 SSHAT, CDR2 FNYEAQ (reference sequence). The CDR3 spells CASSISGTSGNNEQFF. The CDR3 nucleotides read TGTGCCAGCAGTATTTCCGGGACTAGCGGGAACAATGAGCAGTTCTTC.

This rearrangement joins TRBV4-1 to TRBJ1-5; D gene uncertain. The CDR3 extends over 16 amino acids. The germline V and J ends were trimmed by 4 bases and 7 bases, with 20 bases remaining between them. Germline V lookup: CDR1 MGHRA, CDR2 YSYEKL. CDR3 sequence (DNA): TGCGCCAGCAGCCGAGTAGAATTCCCGGGCGAGCAGCCCCAGCATTTT. Translated, it gives CASSRVEFPGEQPQHF.

The CDR3, as DNA: TGTGCCAGCAGCGTCTCTGGGGCCAACGTCCTGACTTTC. It yields the protein CASSVSGANVLTF. V and J are TRBV9 and TRBJ2-6; D call uncertain. The CDR3 covers 13 residues. With 2 bases removed from V and 0 bases from J, the gap between germline ends came to 0 bases. Germline CDR1 and CDR2: SGDLS and YYNGEE.

This clone was seen repeatedly, ten times or more. Other DNA sequences in this specimen translate into the identical CDR3. V and J are TRBV14 and TRBJ2-3, with D hard to call. Germline CDR1 is SGHDN and CDR2 is FVKESK. The CDR3 loop spans 12 amino acids. V was trimmed by 4 bases and J by 7 bases, leaving 9 bases between them. CDR3 amino acids: CASSPLPHTQYF. The CDR3 DNA sequence: TGTGCCAGCAGCCCGTTACCACATACGCAGTATTTT.

The rearrangement links TRBV4-1 to TRBJ2-7; possible D gene TRBD1, 6 bases. Germline V gives CDR1 MGHRA, CDR2 YSYEKL. The CDR3 is 17 amino acids. V was shortened by 3 bases and J by 0 bases, with 18 bases between the two germline ends. The CDR3 DNA follows: TGCGCCAGCAGCCAGATTCAACAGGGTCCCATCTCCTACGAGCAGTACTTC. It translates to CASSQIQQGPISYEQYF.

V usage is TRBV6-5 and J usage is TRBJ2-7; weak D call: TRBD2 (7 bases). V was trimmed by 0 bases and J by 6 bases, leaving 9 bases between them. The CDR3 consists of 13 residues. CDR1 MNHEY and CDR2 SVGAGI come from the germline V gene. The CDR3 protein is CASSYSGGLEQYF. The CDR3 DNA follows: TGTGCCAGCAGTTACTCGGGGGGGCTCGAGCAGTACTTC.

The CDR3 sequence is CSVEDGPHYEQYF. The CDR3 DNA follows: TGCAGCGTTGAAGATGGTCCCCACTACGAGCAGTACTTC. The chain combines TRBV29-1 with TRBJ2-7; D gene unclear. Germline CDR1 is SQVTM and CDR2 is ANQGSEA. The CDR3 loop spans 13 amino acids. Trimming shortened V by 0 bases and J by 3 bases, and 9 bases separated the two germline ends.

The DNA for the CDR3 is TGTGCCAGCAGCTTTTGGACAGAGAACACTGAAGCTTTCTTT. Its translation: CASSFWTENTEAFF. The chain employs TRBV7-2 and TRBJ1-1, with D maybe TRBD1 (6 bases). Germline CDR1 SGHTA, CDR2 FQGNSA. The CDR3 is made up of 14 amino acids. V was cut by 3 bases and J by 1 base, with 9 bases left in between.

The chain is built from TRBV7-8 and TRBJ2-7; a possible D gene is TRBD1 (5 bases). Deletions cut 2 bases from V and 2 bases from J, with 10 bases between. The CDR3 consists of 14 residues. Germline V gene lookup returns CDR1 SGHVS and CDR2 FQNEAQ. CDR3 nucleotides: TGTGCCAGCAGCTTATTAGCAGGGACCTACGAGCAGTACTTC. Its protein is CASSLLAGTYEQYF.

V gene TRBV27 combines with J gene TRBJ2-7; TRBD1 is a possible D gene (6 bases). V shed 2 bases and J shed 2 bases, with 13 bases lying between them. This CDR3 is 15 amino acids long. CDR1 and CDR2 from the germline V gene are MNHEY and SMNVEV (reference sequence). The CDR3, as DNA: TGTGCCAGCAGTTTAATAGGGGGTTCGACCTACGAGCAGTACTTC. Amino acid sequence: CASSLIGGSTYEQYF.

V and J are TRBV5-1 and TRBJ2-7; D uncertain. The germline V gene has CDR1 SGHRS and CDR2 YFSETQ. CDR3 length: 13 amino acids. Trimming shortened V by 0 bases and J by 3 bases, and 7 bases separated the two germline ends. The CDR3 DNA reads TGCGCCAGCAGCTTGGAGGTCTACTACGAGCAGTACTTC. Encoded protein: CASSLEVYYEQYF.

The chain is built from TRBV28 and TRBJ2-7, with TRBD2 identical over 7 bases. This CDR3 spans 16 amino acids. Germline V gene sequence: CDR1 MDHEN, CDR2 SYDVKM. The ends lost 8 bases at V and 5 bases at J; junction bases unmatched: 18. CDR3 nucleotides: TGTGCCAGCCTCCCGTTGGCGCGGGAGTTCCCGAACGAGCAGTACTTC. It encodes CASLPLAREFPNEQYF.